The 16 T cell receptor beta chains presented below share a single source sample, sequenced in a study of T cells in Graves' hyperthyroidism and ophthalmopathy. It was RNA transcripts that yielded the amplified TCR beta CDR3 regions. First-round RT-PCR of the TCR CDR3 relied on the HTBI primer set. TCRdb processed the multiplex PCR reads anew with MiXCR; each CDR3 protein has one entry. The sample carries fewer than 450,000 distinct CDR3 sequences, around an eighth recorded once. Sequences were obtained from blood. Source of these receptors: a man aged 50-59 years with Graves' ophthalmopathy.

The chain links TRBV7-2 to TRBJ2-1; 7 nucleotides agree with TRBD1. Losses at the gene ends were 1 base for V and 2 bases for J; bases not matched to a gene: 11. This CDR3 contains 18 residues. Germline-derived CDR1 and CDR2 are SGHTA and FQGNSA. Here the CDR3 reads CASSLGHRDSPPYNEQFF. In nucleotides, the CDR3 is TGTGCCAGCAGCTTAGGCCACCGGGACAGCCCACCCTACAATGAGCAGTTCTTC.

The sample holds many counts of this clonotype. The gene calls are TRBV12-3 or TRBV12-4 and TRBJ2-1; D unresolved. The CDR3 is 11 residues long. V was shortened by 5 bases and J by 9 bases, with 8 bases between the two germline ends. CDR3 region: CASSSSFEQFF. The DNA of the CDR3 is TGTGCCAGCAGTAGTAGCTTTGAGCAGTTCTTC.

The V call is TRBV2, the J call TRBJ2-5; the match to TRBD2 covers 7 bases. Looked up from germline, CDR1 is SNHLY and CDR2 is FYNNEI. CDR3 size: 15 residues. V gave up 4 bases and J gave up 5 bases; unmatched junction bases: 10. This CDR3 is CASSVPGGSRETQYF. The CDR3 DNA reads TGTGCCAGCAGTGTCCCAGGCGGGAGTAGGGAGACCCAGTACTTC.

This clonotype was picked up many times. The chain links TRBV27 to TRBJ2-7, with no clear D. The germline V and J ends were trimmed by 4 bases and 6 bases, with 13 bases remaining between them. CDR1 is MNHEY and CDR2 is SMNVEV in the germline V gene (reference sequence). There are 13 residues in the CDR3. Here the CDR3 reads CASSSQGRIEQYF. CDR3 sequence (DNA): TGTGCCAGCAGTTCCCAAGGACGGATCGAGCAGTACTTC.

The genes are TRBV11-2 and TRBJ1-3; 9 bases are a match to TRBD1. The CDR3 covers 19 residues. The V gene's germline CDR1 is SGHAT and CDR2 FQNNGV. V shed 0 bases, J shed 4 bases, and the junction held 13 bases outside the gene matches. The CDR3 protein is CASSLEGRLQGADGNTIYF. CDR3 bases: TGTGCCAGCAGCTTAGAAGGAAGGTTACAGGGGGCGGACGGAAACACCATATATTTT.

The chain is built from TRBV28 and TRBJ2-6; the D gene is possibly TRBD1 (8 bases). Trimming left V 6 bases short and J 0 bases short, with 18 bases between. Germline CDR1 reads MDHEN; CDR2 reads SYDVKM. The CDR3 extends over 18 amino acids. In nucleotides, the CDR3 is TGTGCCAGCAGGCTGAGACAGGGGAGGGGCTCTGGGGCCAACGTCCTGACTTTC. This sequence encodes CASRLRQGRGSGANVLTF.

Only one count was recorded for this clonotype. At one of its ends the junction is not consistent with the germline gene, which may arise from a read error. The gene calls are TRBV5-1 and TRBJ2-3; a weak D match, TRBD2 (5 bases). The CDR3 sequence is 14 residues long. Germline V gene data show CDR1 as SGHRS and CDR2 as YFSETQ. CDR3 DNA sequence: TGTGCCAGCAGCCTCCGGTTAGCGACAGATACGCAGTATTTT. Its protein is CASSLRLATDTQYF.

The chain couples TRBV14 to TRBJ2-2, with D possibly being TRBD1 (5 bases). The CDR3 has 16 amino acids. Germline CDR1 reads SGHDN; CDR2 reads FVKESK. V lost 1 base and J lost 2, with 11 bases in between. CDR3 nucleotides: TGTGCCAGCAGCCAAGCAGGGTCTTTAAACACCGGGGAGCTGTTTTTT. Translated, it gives CASSQAGSLNTGELFF.

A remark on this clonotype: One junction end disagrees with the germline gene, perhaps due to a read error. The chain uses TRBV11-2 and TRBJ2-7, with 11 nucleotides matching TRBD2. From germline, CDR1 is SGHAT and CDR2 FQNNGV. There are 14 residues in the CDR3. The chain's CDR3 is CASSPGLAENEQYF. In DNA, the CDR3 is TGCGCCAGCAGCCCGGGACTAGCGGAGAACGAGCAGTACTTC.

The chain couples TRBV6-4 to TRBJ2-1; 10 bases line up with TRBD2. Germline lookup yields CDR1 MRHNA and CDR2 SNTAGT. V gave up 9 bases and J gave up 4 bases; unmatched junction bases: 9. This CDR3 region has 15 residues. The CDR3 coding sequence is TGTGCCAGGCCGACTAGCGGGCCGCCTTACAATGAGCAGTTCTTC. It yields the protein CARPTSGPPYNEQFF.

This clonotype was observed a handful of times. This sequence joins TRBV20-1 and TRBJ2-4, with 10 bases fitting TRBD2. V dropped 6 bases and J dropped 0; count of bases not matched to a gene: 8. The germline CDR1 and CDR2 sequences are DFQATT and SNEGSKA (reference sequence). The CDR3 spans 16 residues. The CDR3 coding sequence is TGCAGTGCCCCCCCGGGACTAGCGATAGCCAAAAACATTCAGTACTTC. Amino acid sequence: CSAPPGLAIAKNIQYF.

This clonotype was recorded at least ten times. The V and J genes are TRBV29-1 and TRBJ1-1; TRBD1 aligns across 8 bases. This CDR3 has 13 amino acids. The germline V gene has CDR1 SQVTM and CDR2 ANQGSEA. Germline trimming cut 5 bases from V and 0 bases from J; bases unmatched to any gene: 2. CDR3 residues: CSVLTGVNTEAFF. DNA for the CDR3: TGCAGCGTTTTGACAGGGGTGAACACTGAAGCTTTCTTT.

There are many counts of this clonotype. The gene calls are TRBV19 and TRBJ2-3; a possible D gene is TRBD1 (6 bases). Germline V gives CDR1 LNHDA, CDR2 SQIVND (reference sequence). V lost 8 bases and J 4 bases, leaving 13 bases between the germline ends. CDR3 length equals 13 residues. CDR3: CASSTGIPDTQYF. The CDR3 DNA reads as TGTGCCAGTTCAACAGGGATCCCAGATACGCAGTATTTT.

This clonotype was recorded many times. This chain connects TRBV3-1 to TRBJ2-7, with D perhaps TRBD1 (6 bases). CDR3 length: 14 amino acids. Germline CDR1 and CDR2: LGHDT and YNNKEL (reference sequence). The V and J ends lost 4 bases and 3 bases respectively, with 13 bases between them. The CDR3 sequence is CASSRGQGLYEQYF. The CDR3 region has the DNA TGTGCCAGCAGCCGGGGTCAGGGGCTCTACGAGCAGTACTTC.

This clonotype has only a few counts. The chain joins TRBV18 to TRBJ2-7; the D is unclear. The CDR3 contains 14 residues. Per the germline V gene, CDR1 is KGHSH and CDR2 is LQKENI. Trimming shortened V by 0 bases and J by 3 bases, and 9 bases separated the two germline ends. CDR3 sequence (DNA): TGTGCCAGCTCACCACCTAACAGTATCTACGAGCAGTACTTC. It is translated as CASSPPNSIYEQYF.

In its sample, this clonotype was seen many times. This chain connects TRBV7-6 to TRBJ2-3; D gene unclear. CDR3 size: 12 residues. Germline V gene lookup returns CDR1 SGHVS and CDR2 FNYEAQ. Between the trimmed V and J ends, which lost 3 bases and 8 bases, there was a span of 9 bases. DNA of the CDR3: TGTGCCAGCAGCTTGGTTCTCGGTACGCAGTATTTT. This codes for CASSLVLGTQYF.